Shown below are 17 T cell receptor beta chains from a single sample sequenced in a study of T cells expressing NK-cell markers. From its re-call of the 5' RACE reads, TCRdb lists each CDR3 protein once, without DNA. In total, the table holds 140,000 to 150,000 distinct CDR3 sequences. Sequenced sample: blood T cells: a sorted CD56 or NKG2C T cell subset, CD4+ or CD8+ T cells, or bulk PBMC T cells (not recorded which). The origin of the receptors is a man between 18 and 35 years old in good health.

CDR3 residues: CASSPYGTSGSTYEQYF. V is TRBV14 and J is TRBJ2-7; TCRdb selects TRBD2, and the lack of DNA leaves this call unchecked. Germline V lookup: CDR1 SGHDN, CDR2 FVKESK. This CDR3 region has 17 residues.

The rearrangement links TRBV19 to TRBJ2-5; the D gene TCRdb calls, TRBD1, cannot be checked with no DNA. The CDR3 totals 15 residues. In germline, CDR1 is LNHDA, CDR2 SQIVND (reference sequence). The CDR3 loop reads CASKKRDRLQETQYF.

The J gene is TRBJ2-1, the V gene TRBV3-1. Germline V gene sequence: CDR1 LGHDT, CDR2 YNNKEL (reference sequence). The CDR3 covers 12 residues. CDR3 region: CASSQDGFEQFF.

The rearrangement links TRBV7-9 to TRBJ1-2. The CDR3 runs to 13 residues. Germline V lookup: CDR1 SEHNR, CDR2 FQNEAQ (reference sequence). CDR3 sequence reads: CASRPGRTYGYTF.

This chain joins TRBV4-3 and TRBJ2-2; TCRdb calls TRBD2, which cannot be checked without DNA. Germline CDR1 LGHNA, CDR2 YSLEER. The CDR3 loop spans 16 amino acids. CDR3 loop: CASSHSGTSTIRELFF.

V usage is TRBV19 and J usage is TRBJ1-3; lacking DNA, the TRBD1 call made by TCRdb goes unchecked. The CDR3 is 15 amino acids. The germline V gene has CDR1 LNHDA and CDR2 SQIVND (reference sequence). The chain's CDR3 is CASRTDRDHGNTIYF. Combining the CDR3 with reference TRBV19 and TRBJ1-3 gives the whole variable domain DGGITQSPKYLFRKEGQNVTLSCEQNLNHDAMYWYRQDPGQGLRLIYYSQIVNDFQKGDIAEGYSVSREKKESFPLTVTSAQKNPTAFYLCASRTDRDHGNTIYFGEGSWLTVV.

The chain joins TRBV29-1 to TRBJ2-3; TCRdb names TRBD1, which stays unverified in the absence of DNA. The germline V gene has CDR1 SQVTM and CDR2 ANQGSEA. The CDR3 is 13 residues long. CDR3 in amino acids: CSGRDGLTDTQYF.

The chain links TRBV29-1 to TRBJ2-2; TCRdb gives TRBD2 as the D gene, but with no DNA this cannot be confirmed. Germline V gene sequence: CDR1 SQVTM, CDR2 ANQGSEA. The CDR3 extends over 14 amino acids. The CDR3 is CSVRLARGPGELFF.

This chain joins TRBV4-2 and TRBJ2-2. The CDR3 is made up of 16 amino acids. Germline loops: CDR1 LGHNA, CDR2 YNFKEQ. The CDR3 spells CASSQDLFANTGELFF.

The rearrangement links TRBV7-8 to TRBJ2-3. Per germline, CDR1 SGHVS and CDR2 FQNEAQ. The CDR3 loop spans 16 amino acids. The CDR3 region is CASSDDVGIITDTQYF.

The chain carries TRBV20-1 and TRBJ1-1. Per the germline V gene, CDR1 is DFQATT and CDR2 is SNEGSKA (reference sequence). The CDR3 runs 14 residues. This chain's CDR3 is CSARESVMNTEAFF.

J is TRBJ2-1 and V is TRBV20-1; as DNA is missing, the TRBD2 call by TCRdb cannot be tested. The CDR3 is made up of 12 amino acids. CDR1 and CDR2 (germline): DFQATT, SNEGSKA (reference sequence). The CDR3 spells CSAPPVSGEQFF.

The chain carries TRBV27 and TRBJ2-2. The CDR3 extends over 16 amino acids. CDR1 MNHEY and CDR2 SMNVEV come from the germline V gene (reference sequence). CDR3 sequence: CASSLSWQTRTGELFF.

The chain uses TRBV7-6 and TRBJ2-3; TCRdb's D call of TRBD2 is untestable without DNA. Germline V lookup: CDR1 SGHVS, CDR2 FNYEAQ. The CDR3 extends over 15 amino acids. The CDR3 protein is CASSSLAGEVDTQYF.

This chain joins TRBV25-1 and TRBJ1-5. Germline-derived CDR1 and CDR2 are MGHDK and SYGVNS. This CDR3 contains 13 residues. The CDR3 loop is CASSEQGNQPQHF.

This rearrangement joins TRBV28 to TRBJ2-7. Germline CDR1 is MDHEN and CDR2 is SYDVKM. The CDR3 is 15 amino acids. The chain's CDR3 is CASRAQLSASYEQYF. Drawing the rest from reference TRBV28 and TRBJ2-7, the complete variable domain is DVKVTQSSRYLVKRTGEKVFLECVQDMDHENMFWYRQDPGLGLRLIYFSYDVKMKEKGDIPEGYSVSREKKERFSLILESASTNQTSMYLCASRAQLSASYEQYFGPGTRLTVT.

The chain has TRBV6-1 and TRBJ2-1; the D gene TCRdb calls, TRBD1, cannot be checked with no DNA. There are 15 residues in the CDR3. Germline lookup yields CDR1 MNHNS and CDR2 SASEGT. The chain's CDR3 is CASRVGTDTYNEQFF.